This record covers a single T cell receptor (beta chain). Germline loops: CDR1 MNHEY, CDR2 SVGAGI. The V and J ends lost 8 bases and 3 bases, in that order; junction bases with no gene match: 5. The CDR3 runs to 14 residues. The sample is drawn from a study of blood T cell repertoires in COVID-19. Study context: Samples of COVID-19 (acute and convalescent) were obtained from the United States, Italy and Spain.

Measured with immunoSEQ multiplex PCR; TCRdb has only the in-frame clones, and not every one. In the table there are about 370,000 clones, 80% to 90% of which are singletons. The source is a young man who had recovered from COVID-19. This chain joins TRBV6-5 and TRBJ1-2, with TRBD1 identical over 11 bases. Sequenced sample: PBMCs or T cells enriched from blood (not recorded which). The DNA of the CDR3 is TGTGCCAGCCGGACAGGGGGCCGCTACTATGGCTACACCTTC. It encodes CASRTGGRYYGYTF.